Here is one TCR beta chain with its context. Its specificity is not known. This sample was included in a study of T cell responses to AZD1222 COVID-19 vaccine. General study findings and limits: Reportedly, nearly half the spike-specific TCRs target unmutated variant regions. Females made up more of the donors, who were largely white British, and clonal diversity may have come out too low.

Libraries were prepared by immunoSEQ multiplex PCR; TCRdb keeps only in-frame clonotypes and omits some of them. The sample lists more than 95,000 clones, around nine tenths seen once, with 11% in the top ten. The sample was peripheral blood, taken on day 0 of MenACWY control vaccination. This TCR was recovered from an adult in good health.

CDR3 residues: CASSLSGETEAFF. For the CDR3, the DNA is TGTGCCAGCAGCTTAAGCGGGGAAACTGAAGCTTTCTTT. This rearrangement joins TRBV7-9 to TRBJ1-1; D gene unclear. The CDR3 sequence is 13 residues long. The germline V and J ends were trimmed by 2 bases and 5 bases, with 9 bases remaining between them. Germline assignment: CDR1 SEHNR and CDR2 FQNEAQ (reference sequence).